This TCR beta chain was observed in a study of T cell responses to AZD1222 COVID-19 vaccine (dated by TCRdb to the early 2020s). About the study as a whole: AZD1222 recipients whose second dose came at about 4 weeks and those whose second dose came at about 12 weeks were combined into one group, since spike-specific TCR depth and breadth did not differ between the two schedules. TCR sequencing was performed for about 250 trial participants, of whom around 200 were given two doses of AZD1222 and some 26 were given two doses of MenACWY control vaccine. Enrollment into the trials was organized by age into subgroups of 18-55, 56-69 and 70-plus years, and those subgroups contained approximately 160, 26 and 62 TCR-sequenced participants, respectively. Overall results and qualifications from the work: Because no day 14 peak-response samples were available, the repertoires could be characterized only after the peak T cell response. Most participants were white British and females outnumbered males, and the authors suggested that clonal diversity may have been underestimated. Reportedly, almost half of the unique spike-specific TCRs recognized epitopes lying outside the regions that are mutated in the B.1.351 and B.1.1.7 variants. Vaccine-associated CD4 TCRs spanned the whole spike protein, with dominant responses in regions 160-218 and 743-854. Conclusions about previously exposed vaccinees are limited because only a handful of AZD1222 recipients were SARS-CoV-2 seropositive at baseline. The 56-69-year group was small, and its depth increase did not reach significance, likely because of low power. After two AZD1222 doses, both the breadth and the depth of spike-specific TCRs were significantly higher than at day 0 and than in MenACWY recipients.

The CDR3 regions of human TCRbeta chains were analyzed by immunosequencing. From the authors' description of their analysis: TCRs in the repertoires were compared against a reference library of SARS-CoV-2-specific TCRs that had been generated with the MIRA antigen-specificity platform. Breadth was defined as the fraction of unique TCRs that were SARS-CoV-2-associated. Depth was defined as the fraction of total T cells that were SARS-CoV-2-associated. Each spike-specific TCR was assigned to its reactive spike region and to a CD4 or CD8 class using the MIRA data. Log10-transformed breadth and depth values were compared by one-way ANOVA with Sidak's multiple comparisons tests. The clones in this table, taken by TCRdb from immuneACCESS, are in-frame only. Not every clone is retained; where verified, under half of the shortfall comes from an unresolved V gene, and the cause of the rest is unknown. That table is the source of V, J and clone size, and D and trimming were worked out from the DNA. This sample gives about 120,000 clones in total; approximately 93% of them show up just once. 2.5% to 3.5% of the sample is held by the ten biggest clonotypes.

Worth noting for this clone: Its antigen has not been determined. Base qualities are not provided; no much larger clone lies one nucleotide away. The same CDR3 can be traced to other DNA sequences in this sample.

Explained via the paper, the time point label denotes: baseline before first vaccination. The vaccinee samples were drawn from two UK trials, COV001 and COV002, one of which was a single-blind randomized controlled phase 2/3 trial testing AZD1222 (ChAdOx1 nCoV-19) in healthy adults. For TCRbeta chain sequencing, PBMC samples were collected from trial participants at day 0 and at day 28 after the second dose. This clonotype was sampled from an adult in good health. The specimen comprised peripheral blood, sampled on day 0 of AZD1222 vaccination.

The sequenced DNA: TGTGCCAGTCAGGGCGTGGGGCAGCCCCAGCATTTT. It translates as CASQGVGQPQHF. The V and J segments used are TRBV27 and TRBJ1-5, with TRBD1 perhaps the D gene, on 5 matching bases. Trimming at the junction amounts to 9 bases on V and 7 bases on J, and the germline ends lie 13 bases apart. Its CDR3 holds 12 amino acids, cysteine through phenylalanine. The sequence is cut down to CDR3 DNA, 36 bases in frame from base 1. The germline V gene encodes CDR1 MNHEY and CDR2 SMNVEV (reference sequence).